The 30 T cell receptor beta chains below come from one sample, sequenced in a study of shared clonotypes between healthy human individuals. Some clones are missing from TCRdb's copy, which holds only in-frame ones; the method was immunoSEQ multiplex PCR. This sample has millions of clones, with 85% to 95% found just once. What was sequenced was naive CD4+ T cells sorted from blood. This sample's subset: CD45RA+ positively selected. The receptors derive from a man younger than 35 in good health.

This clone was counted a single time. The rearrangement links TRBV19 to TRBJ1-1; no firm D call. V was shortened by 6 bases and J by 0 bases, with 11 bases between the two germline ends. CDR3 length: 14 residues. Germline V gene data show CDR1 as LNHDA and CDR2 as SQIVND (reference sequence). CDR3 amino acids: CASRTRGMNTEAFF. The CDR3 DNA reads TGTGCCAGTAGGACCCGGGGAATGAACACTGAAGCTTTCTTT. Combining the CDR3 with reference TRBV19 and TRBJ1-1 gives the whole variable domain DGGITQSPKYLFRKEGQNVTLSCEQNLNHDAMYWYRQDPGQGLRLIYYSQIVNDFQKGDIAEGYSVSREKKESFPLTVTSAQKNPTAFYLCASRTRGMNTEAFFGQGTRLTVV.

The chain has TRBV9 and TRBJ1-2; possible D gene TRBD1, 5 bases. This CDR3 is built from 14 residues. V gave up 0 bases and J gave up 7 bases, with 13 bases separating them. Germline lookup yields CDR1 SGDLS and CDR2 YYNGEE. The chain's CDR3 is CASSVGWAGSGYTF. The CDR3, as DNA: TGTGCCAGCAGCGTAGGGTGGGCAGGGAGTGGCTACACCTTC.

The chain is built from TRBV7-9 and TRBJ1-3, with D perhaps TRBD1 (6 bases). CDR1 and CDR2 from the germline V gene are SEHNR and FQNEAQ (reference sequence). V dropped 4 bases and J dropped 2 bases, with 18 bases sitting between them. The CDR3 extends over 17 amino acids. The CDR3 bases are TGTGCCAGCAGCTCCAATACAGCAGGGGAGACTGGAAACACCATATATTTT. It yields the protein CASSSNTAGETGNTIYF.

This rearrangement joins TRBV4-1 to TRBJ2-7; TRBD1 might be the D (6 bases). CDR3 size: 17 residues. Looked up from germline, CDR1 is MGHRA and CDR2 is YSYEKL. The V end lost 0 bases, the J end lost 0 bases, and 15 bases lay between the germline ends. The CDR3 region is CASSQETTGITSYEQYF. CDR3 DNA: TGCGCCAGCAGCCAAGAGACTACAGGGATAACCTCCTACGAGCAGTACTTC.

CDR3 DNA sequence: TGTGCCAGCAGCTTGGGTCGGAGACAGGGGAAGGATGGCTACACCTTC. This gives the protein CASSLGRRQGKDGYTF. The chain is built from TRBV5-6 and TRBJ1-2, with 8 bases aligning to TRBD1. The junction had 10 bases not matched to a gene; V was cut back by 0 bases and J by 6 bases. In germline, CDR1 is SGHDT, CDR2 YYEEEE. The CDR3 spans 16 residues. The full variable domain, with the rest looked up from reference TRBV5-6 and TRBJ1-2, is DAGVTQSPTHLIKTRGQQVTLRCSPKSGHDTVSWYQQALGQGPQFIFQYYEEEERQRGNFPDRFSGHQFPNYSSELNVNALLLGDSALYLCASSLGRRQGKDGYTFGSGTRLTVV.

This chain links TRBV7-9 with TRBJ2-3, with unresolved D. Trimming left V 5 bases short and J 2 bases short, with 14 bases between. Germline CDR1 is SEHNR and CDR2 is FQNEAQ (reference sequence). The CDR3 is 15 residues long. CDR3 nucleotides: TGTGCCAGCAGCCCCGACGGATTACCCACAGATACGCAGTATTTT. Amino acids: CASSPDGLPTDTQYF.

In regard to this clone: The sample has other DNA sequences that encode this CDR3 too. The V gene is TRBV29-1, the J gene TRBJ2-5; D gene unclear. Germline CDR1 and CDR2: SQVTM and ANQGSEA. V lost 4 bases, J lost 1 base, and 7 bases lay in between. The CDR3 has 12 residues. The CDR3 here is CSVVAGQETQYF. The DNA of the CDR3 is TGCAGCGTTGTGGCAGGCCAAGAGACCCAGTACTTC.

CDR3 DNA: TGTGCCAGCAGGGAAACCGGGACTAGCTTCGAGACCCAGTACTTC. It yields the protein CASRETGTSFETQYF. The chain joins TRBV2 to TRBJ2-5; 9 nucleotides agree with TRBD2. CDR3 length: 15 amino acids. Germline lookup yields CDR1 SNHLY and CDR2 FYNNEI. The V and J ends lost 6 bases and 5 bases, in that order; junction bases with no gene match: 10.

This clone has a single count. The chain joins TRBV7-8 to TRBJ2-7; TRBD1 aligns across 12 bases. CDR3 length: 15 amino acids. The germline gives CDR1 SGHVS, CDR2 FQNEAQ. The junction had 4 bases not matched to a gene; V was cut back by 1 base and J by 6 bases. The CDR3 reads CASSLGDRGRGEQYF. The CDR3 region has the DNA TGTGCCAGCAGCTTAGGGGACAGGGGGCGCGGCGAGCAGTACTTC.

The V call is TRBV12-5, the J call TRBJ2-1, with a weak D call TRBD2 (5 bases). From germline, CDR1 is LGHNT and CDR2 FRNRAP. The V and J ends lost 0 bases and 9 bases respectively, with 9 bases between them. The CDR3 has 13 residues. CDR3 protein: CASGLVLEGEQFF. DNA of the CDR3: TGTGCTAGTGGTTTGGTACTCGAGGGTGAGCAGTTCTTC.

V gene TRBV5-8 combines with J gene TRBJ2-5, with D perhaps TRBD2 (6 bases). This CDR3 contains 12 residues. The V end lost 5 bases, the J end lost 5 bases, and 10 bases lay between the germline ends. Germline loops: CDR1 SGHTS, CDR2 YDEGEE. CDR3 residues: CASRVGGETQYF. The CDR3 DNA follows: TGTGCCAGCAGAGTAGGAGGGGAGACCCAGTACTTC.

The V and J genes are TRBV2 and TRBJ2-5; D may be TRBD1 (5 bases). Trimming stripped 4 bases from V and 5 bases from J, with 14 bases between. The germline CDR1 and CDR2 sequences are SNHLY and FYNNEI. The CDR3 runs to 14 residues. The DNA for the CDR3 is TGTGCCAGCAGTGCGCAGGGTCTAGGGGAGACCCAGTACTTC. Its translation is CASSAQGLGETQYF.

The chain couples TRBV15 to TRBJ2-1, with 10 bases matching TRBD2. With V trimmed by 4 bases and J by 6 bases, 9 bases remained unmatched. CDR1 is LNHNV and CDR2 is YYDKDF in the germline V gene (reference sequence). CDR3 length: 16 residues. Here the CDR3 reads CATSTLAGGRSNEQFF. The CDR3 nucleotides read TGTGCCACCAGCACGTTAGCGGGAGGAAGAAGCAATGAGCAGTTCTTC. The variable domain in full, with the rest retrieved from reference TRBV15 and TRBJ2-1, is DAMVIQNPRYQVTQFGKPVTLSCSQTLNHNVMYWYQQKSSQAPKLLFHYYDKDFNNEADTPDNFQSRRPNTSFCFLDIRSPGLGDTAMYLCATSTLAGGRSNEQFFGPGTRLTVL.

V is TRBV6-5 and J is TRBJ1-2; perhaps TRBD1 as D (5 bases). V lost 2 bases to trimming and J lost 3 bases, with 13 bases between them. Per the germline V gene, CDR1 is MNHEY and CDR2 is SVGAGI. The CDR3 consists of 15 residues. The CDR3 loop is CASSYEIGTHYGYTF. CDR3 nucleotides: TGTGCCAGCAGTTACGAGATAGGGACGCACTATGGCTACACCTTC.

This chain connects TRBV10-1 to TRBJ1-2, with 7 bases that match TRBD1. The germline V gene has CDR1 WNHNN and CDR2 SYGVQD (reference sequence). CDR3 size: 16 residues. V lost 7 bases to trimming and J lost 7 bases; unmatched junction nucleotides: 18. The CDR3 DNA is TGCGCCAGCAAAACCCCTTGGCGGGCAGGGGGTAGTGGCTACACCTTC. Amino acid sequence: CASKTPWRAGGSGYTF.

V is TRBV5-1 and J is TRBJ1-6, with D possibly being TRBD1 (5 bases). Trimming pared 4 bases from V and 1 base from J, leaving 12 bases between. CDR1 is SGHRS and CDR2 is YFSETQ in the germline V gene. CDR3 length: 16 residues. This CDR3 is CASSRLGGSYNSPLHF. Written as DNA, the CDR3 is TGCGCCAGCAGCCGTCTCGGGGGGTCCTATAATTCACCCCTCCACTTT.

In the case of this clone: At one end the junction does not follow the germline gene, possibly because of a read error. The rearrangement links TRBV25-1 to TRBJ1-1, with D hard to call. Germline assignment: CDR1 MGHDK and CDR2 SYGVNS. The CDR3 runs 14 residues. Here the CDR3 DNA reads TGTGCCAGCAGTGAACATACCGTGAAAACTGAAGCTTTCTTT. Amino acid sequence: CASSEHTVKTEAFF.

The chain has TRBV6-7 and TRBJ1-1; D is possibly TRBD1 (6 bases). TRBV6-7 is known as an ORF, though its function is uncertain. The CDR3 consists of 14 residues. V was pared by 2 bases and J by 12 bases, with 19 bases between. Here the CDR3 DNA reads TGTGCCAGCAGTTACCTCGAAAGGGGGGGTTACCCTTTCTTT. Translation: CASSYLERGGYPFF.

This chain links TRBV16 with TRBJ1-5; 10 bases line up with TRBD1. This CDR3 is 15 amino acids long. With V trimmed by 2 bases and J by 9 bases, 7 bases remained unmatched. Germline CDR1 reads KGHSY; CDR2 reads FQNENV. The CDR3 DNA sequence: TGTGCCAGCAGCCAAGGAGGGACAGGGGCCCGGCCCCAGCATTTT. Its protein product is CASSQGGTGARPQHF.

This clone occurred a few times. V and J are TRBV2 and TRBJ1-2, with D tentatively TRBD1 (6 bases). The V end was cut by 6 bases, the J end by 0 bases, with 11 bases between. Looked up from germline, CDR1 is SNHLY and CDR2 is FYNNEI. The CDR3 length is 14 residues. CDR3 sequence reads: CASRQDSANYGYTF. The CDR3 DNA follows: TGTGCCAGCAGGCAGGACAGTGCTAACTATGGCTACACCTTC.

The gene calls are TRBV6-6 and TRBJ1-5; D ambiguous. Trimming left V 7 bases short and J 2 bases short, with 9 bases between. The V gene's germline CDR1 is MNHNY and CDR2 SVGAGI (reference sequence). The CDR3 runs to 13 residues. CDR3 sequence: CASTLTRNQPQHF. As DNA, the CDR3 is TGTGCCAGCACCCTGACACGCAATCAGCCCCAGCATTTT.

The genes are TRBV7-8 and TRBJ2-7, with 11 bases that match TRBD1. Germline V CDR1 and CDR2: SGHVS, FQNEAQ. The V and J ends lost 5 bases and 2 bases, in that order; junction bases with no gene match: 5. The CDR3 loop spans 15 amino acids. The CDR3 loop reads CASSPGDRGTYEQYF. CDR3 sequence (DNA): TGTGCCAGCAGCCCAGGGGACAGGGGGACCTACGAGCAGTACTTC. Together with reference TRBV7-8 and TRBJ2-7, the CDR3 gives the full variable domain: GAGVSQSPRYKVAKRGQDVALRCDPISGHVSLFWYQQALGQGPEFLTYFQNEAQLDKSGLPSDRFFAERPEGSVSTLKIQRTQQEDSAVYLCASSPGDRGTYEQYFGPGTRLTVT.

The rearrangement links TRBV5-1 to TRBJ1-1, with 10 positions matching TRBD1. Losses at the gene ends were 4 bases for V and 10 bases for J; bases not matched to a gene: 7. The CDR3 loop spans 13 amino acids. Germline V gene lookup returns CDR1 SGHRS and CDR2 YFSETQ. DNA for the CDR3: TGCGCCAGCAGCCCCGGGACAGGGGAGCCAGCTTTCTTT. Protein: CASSPGTGEPAFF.

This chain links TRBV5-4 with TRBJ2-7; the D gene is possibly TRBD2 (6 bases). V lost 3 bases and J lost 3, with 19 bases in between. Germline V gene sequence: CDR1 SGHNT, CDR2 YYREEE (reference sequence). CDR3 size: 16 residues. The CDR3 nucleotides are TGTGCCAGCAGCTCCAAAATAGCGGAGAGGGGCTACGAGCAGTACTTC. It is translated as CASSSKIAERGYEQYF. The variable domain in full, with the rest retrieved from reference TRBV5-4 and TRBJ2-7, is ETGVTQSPTHLIKTRGQQVTLRCSSQSGHNTVSWYQQALGQGPQFIFQYYREEENGRGNFPPRFSGLQFPNYSSELNVNALELDDSALYLCASSSKIAERGYEQYFGPGTRLTVT.

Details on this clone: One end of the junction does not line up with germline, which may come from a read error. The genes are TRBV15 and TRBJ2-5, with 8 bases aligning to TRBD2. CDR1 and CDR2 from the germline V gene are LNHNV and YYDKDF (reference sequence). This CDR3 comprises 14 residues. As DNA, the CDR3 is TGTGCCACCAGAAGAGCGGGAGTTGTAGAGACCCAGTACTTC. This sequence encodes CATRRAGVVETQYF.

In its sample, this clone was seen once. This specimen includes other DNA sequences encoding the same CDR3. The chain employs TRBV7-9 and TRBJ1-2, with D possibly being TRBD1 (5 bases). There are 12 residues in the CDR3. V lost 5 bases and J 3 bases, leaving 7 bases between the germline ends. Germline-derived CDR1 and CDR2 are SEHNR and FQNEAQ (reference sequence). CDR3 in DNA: TGTGCCAGCAGCCGGGGCGACTATGGCTACACCTTC. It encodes CASSRGDYGYTF.

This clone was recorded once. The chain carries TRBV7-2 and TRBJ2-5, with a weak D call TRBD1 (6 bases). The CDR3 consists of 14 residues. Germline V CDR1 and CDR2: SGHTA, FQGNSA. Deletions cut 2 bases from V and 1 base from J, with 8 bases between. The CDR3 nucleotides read TGTGCCAGCAGCTTACAGGGGTTCCAAGAGACCCAGTACTTC. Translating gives CASSLQGFQETQYF. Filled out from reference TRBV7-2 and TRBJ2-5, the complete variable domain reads GAGVSQSPSNKVTEKGKDVELRCDPISGHTALYWYRQSLGQGLEFLIYFQGNSAPDKSGLPSDRFSAERTGGSVSTLTIQRTQQEDSAVYLCASSLQGFQETQYFGPGTRLLVL.

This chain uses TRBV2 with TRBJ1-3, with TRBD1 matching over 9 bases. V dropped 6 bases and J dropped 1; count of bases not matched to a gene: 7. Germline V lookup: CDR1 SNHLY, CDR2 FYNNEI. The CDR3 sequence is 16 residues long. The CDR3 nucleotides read TGTGCCAGCAGGGCCGGACAGGGGACTTCTGGAAACACCATATATTTT. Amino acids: CASRAGQGTSGNTIYF.

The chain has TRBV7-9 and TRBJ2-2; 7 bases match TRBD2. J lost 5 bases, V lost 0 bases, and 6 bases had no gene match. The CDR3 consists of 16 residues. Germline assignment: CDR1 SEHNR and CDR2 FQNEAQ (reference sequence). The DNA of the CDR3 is TGTGCCAGCAGCTTAGCGCCGCCGGGGGGAACCGGGGAGCTGTTTTTT. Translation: CASSLAPPGGTGELFF.

CDR3 protein: CASSPQGQGANVLTF. The CDR3 region has the DNA TGTGCCAGCTCACCACAGGGGCAAGGGGCCAACGTCCTGACTTTC. V gene TRBV18 combines with J gene TRBJ2-6; D possibly corresponds to TRBD1 (5 bases). V was clipped by 1 base and J by 4 bases, with 8 bases between them. Germline V lookup: CDR1 KGHSH, CDR2 LQKENI. This CDR3 comprises 15 residues.